This entry is about one T cell receptor beta chain. Clones were read by immunoSEQ multiplex PCR, and TCRdb kept only the in-frame ones, dropping some. The data show fewer than 300,000 clones, around 88% seen once. This entry belongs to a study of blood T cell repertoires in COVID-19. Adults between about 18 and 89 years of age took part from more than 20 US areas. Assignments of participants to cohorts depended upon their own reported clinical history. From germline, CDR1 is SGHNT and CDR2 YENEEA. The ends were cut back, 5 bases at V and 3 bases at J, with 10 bases in the middle. The CDR3 has 13 residues.

The source of this sequence is a woman aged 40 to 49 with acute COVID-19. Sequencing was done on a sample of PBMCs or T cells enriched from blood (not recorded which). The V and J genes are TRBV11-3 and TRBJ1-1; the D gene is possibly TRBD1 (6 bases). In nucleotides, the CDR3 is TGTGCCAGCAGCACAGGGAGGGACACTGAAGCTTTCTTT. Translation gives CASSTGRDTEAFF.